The 32 T cell receptor beta chains below come from one sample, sequenced in a study of spatial heterogeneity in lung cancer. Time point denoted: sample taken at primary tumor resection. Via MiXCR, TCRdb re-called the 5' RACE reads, giving one row per CDR3 protein. Of 13,000 or so distinct CDR3 sequences listed, approximately 5.4% were seen once; the top ten hold around 10%. Notes on the study in general: Counts of expanded intratumoral alpha and beta TCRs tracked tumor mutation counts.

These TCRs are of unknown antigen specificity. The input for sequencing was lung tumor tissue, taken at surgery. These receptors were taken from a female donor with early-stage non-small cell lung cancer.

This clonotype has ten or more counts. The V call is TRBV9, the J call TRBJ2-3; TRBD2 is a possible D gene (7 bases). In germline, CDR1 is SGDLS, CDR2 YYNGEE. The length of the CDR3 is 15 residues. V lost 2 bases and J lost 1, with 11 bases in between. CDR3 nucleotide sequence: TGTGCCAGCAGCGTCCGGGGGGCCGGCACAGATACGCAGTATTTT. Translated, it gives CASSVRGAGTDTQYF.

In its sample, this clonotype was seen many times. The chain couples TRBV28 to TRBJ1-5; TRBD1 might be the D (5 bases). Germline CDR1 reads MDHEN; CDR2 reads SYDVKM. The length of the CDR3 is 15 residues. V was pared by 8 bases and J by 3 bases, with 17 bases between. The CDR3 sequence is CASVAPTGHNQPQHF. The DNA for the CDR3 is TGTGCCAGCGTCGCACCAACGGGGCACAATCAGCCCCAGCATTTT.

The table lists this clonotype with many counts. CDR3 DNA sequence: TGTGCCAGCAGCCTCCTAATCCCGCCGTTCTTC. Protein: CASSLLIPPFF. This chain links TRBV2 with TRBJ2-1; D is undetermined. This CDR3 region has 11 residues. Trimming took off 6 bases at V and 15 bases at J, with 15 bases between the two ends. CDR1 and CDR2 (germline): SNHLY, FYNNEI.

The sample holds many counts of this clonotype. The rearrangement uses TRBV7-9 and TRBJ2-2, with unresolved D. Germline V gene data show CDR1 as SEHNR and CDR2 as FQNEAQ (reference sequence). There are 15 residues in the CDR3. V was trimmed by 6 bases and J by 2 bases, leaving 13 bases between them. The CDR3 reads CASRFLPENTGELFF. DNA for the CDR3: TGTGCCAGCAGATTTCTTCCGGAAAACACCGGGGAGCTGTTTTTT.

This clonotype showed up many times. The chain combines TRBV20-1 with TRBJ2-2; D perhaps matches TRBD2 (6 bases). The CDR3 is 16 residues long. Trimming pared 2 bases from V and 4 bases from J, leaving 17 bases between. Germline V CDR1 and CDR2: DFQATT, SNEGSKA (reference sequence). DNA for the CDR3: TGCAGTGCTAGATGGCGGGGACCCGAGCGCACCGGGGAGCTGTTTTTT. Protein: CSARWRGPERTGELFF.

This clonotype showed up many times. This rearrangement joins TRBV7-2 to TRBJ2-3; D remains ambiguous. The CDR3 runs to 15 residues. V lost 10 bases and J 6 bases, leaving 23 bases between the germline ends. The germline gives CDR1 SGHTA, CDR2 FQGNSA. CDR3 in DNA: TGTGCCACCCACGCTCCGGGTATTCCCGCGGATACGCAGTATTTT. As protein: CATHAPGIPADTQYF.

By sample share, this clonotype is medium-sized. The chain couples TRBV7-8 to TRBJ2-2, with 15 bases identical to TRBD2. V trimming: 5 bases; J trimming: 1 base; junction bases outside the gene matches: 8. The CDR3 runs to 19 residues. Germline CDR1 and CDR2: SGHVS and FQNEAQ. The CDR3 coding sequence is TGTGCCAGCAGCACCTCGGGACTAGCGGGGGGACTGAACACCGGGGAGCTGTTTTTT. Amino acid sequence: CASSTSGLAGGLNTGELFF.

This clonotype came up many times. The rearrangement links TRBV30 to TRBJ1-3; D might be TRBD1 (5 bases). Germline lookup yields CDR1 GTSNPN and CDR2 SVGIG (reference sequence). The CDR3 has 13 residues. V was clipped by 8 bases and J by 1 base, with 12 bases between them. The CDR3 loop reads CAGDGLSGNTIYF. CDR3 sequence (DNA): TGTGCCGGGGACGGGCTTTCTGGAAACACCATATATTTT.

This clonotype was picked up many times. The chain is built from TRBV5-1 and TRBJ1-6; 7 bases match TRBD1. V shed 0 bases, J shed 9 bases, and the junction held 6 bases outside the gene matches. The CDR3 extends over 15 amino acids. The germline gives CDR1 SGHRS, CDR2 YFSETQ. Written as DNA, the CDR3 is TGCGCCAGCAGCTTGGGACAGGGAGGAGGTTCACCCCTCCACTTT. As protein: CASSLGQGGGSPLHF.

This clonotype was recorded many times. This chain joins TRBV6-6 and TRBJ2-3; weak D call: TRBD1 (5 bases). Trimming removed 6 bases at V and 1 base at J, with 11 bases between. This CDR3 comprises 14 residues. The germline CDR1 and CDR2 sequences are MNHNY and SVGAGI (reference sequence). DNA of the CDR3: TGTGCCAGCAGCCCCGACAGTCGCACAGATACGCAGTATTTT. It specifies CASSPDSRTDTQYF.

This clonotype came up many times. The rearrangement joins TRBV4-3 to TRBJ1-1; D not certain. This CDR3 has 16 amino acids. Germline CDR1 LGHNA, CDR2 YSLEER. The V end was cut by 0 bases, the J end by 0 bases, with 11 bases between. The CDR3 nucleotides read TGCGCCAGCAGCCAAGATCTGGGATTTCTGAACACTGAAGCTTTCTTT. This sequence encodes CASSQDLGFLNTEAFF.

This clonotype was seen many times. This chain uses TRBV27 with TRBJ2-5; D uncertain. The V gene's germline CDR1 is MNHEY and CDR2 SMNVEV (reference sequence). V lost 5 bases and J lost 3, with 13 bases in between. This CDR3 has 14 amino acids. CDR3 DNA sequence: TGTGCCAGCAGTCTCCGGACCCCTGAAGAGACCCAGTACTTC. It codes for CASSLRTPEETQYF.

This clonotype was seen many times. The V and J genes are TRBV12-3 or TRBV12-4 and TRBJ1-4, with unresolved D. CDR3 length: 17 residues. Between the trimmed V and J ends, which lost 3 bases and 5 bases, there was a span of 19 bases. CDR3 region: CASSFQPDPILNEKLFF. DNA of the CDR3: TGTGCCAGCAGTTTTCAGCCCGATCCAATCTTAAATGAAAAACTGTTTTTT.

This clonotype was seen ten or more times. Here the CDR3 reads CASSWVSRKGTQYF. CDR3 in DNA: TGTGCCAGCAGTTGGGTCAGCAGAAAGGGGACCCAGTACTTC. The chain couples TRBV27 to TRBJ2-5; D is ambiguous. The ends were cut back, 4 bases at V and 7 bases at J, with 16 bases in the middle. Germline CDR1 reads MNHEY; CDR2 reads SMNVEV (reference sequence). There are 14 residues in the CDR3.

This clonotype was observed at least ten times. The chain uses TRBV30 and TRBJ1-6, with D hard to call. Trimming removed 2 bases at V and 0 bases at J, with 23 bases between. CDR1 is GTSNPN, CDR2 SVGIG, per germline (reference sequence). This CDR3 has 20 amino acids. CDR3 region: CAWSHLSNLGPSSYNSPLHF. CDR3 nucleotide sequence: TGTGCCTGGAGTCATTTATCAAACCTGGGCCCTAGCTCCTATAATTCACCCCTCCACTTT.

This clonotype was seen at least ten times. The chain couples TRBV7-2 to TRBJ2-1; D remains unclear. V was cut by 5 bases and J by 9 bases, with 17 bases left in between. This CDR3 comprises 14 residues. CDR1 is SGHTA, CDR2 FQGNSA, per germline. The CDR3 loop is CASSHFGRNGEQFF. Here the CDR3 DNA reads TGTGCCAGCAGCCACTTTGGTAGGAATGGTGAGCAGTTCTTC.

This clonotype was counted ten times or more. The chain joins TRBV20-1 to TRBJ1-2, with D possibly being TRBD1 (6 bases). The CDR3 spans 13 residues. Germline CDR1 reads DFQATT; CDR2 reads SNEGSKA (reference sequence). V gave up 6 bases and J gave up 0 bases, with 11 bases separating them. The CDR3 spells CSAGGGPNYGYTF. The DNA of the CDR3 is TGCAGTGCGGGCGGGGGCCCTAACTATGGCTACACCTTC.

Many counts were recorded for this clonotype. CDR3 DNA: TGTGCCAGCAGCTTAGCCCCGGTTCCCGGAGGGGATACGCAGTATTTT. Its protein is CASSLAPVPGGDTQYF. V is TRBV7-9 and J is TRBJ2-3; maybe TRBD2 (6 bases). V was clipped by 0 bases and J by 6 bases, with 16 bases between them. In germline, CDR1 is SEHNR, CDR2 FQNEAQ (reference sequence). This CDR3 has 16 amino acids.

This clonotype was observed at least ten times. This chain uses TRBV5-1 with TRBJ1-5; D not resolved. The CDR3 extends over 13 amino acids. From germline, CDR1 is SGHRS and CDR2 YFSETQ. Trimming pared 0 bases from V and 1 base from J, leaving 2 bases between. The CDR3 DNA follows: TGCGCCAGCAGCTTGGACAGCAATCAGCCCCAGCATTTT. Its translation: CASSLDSNQPQHF. The entire variable domain, with the rest obtained from reference TRBV5-1 and TRBJ1-5, is as follows: KAGVTQTPRYLIKTRGQQVTLSCSPISGHRSVSWYQQTPGQGLQFLFEYFSETQRNKGNFPGRFSGRQFSNSRSEMNVSTLELGDSALYLCASSLDSNQPQHFGDGTRLSIL.

This clonotype was seen many times. The chain carries TRBV12-3 or TRBV12-4 and TRBJ1-5, with D uncertain. The CDR3 runs to 13 residues. The ends were cut back, 0 bases at V and 4 bases at J, with 4 bases in the middle. The CDR3 region is CASSLAHNQPQHF. DNA of the CDR3: TGTGCCAGCAGTTTAGCGCATAATCAGCCCCAGCATTTT.

This clonotype showed up many times. The chain combines TRBV20-1 with TRBJ1-5, with D tentatively TRBD1 (5 bases). V was trimmed by 4 bases and J by 5 bases, leaving 9 bases between them. Germline V gene data show CDR1 as DFQATT and CDR2 as SNEGSKA (reference sequence). The CDR3 runs 12 residues. DNA of the CDR3: TGCAGTGCTACCGGGACCTATCAGCCCCAGCATTTT. As protein: CSATGTYQPQHF.

This clonotype was seen many times. The genes are TRBV18 and TRBJ1-5; unclear D gene. The CDR3 is 15 amino acids. Germline loops: CDR1 KGHSH, CDR2 LQKENI. Trimming left V 3 bases short and J 0 bases short, with 9 bases between. This CDR3 is CASSPPGPSNQPQHF. The CDR3 nucleotides are TGTGCCAGCTCACCTCCCGGCCCTAGCAATCAGCCCCAGCATTTT.

At least ten counts were recorded for this clonotype. This sequence joins TRBV9 and TRBJ2-2; D gene ambiguous. CDR3 size: 16 residues. Germline CDR1 SGDLS, CDR2 YYNGEE. Trimming took off 4 bases at V and 6 bases at J, with 19 bases between the two ends. DNA for the CDR3: TGTGCCAGCAGCCCGTGGACCGCGGTGAGAGCCGGGGAGCTGTTTTTT. This gives the protein CASSPWTAVRAGELFF. The full variable domain, its missing parts supplied by reference TRBV9 and TRBJ2-2, is DSGVTQTPKHLITATGQRVTLRCSPRSGDLSVYWYQQSLDQGLQFLIQYYNGEERAKGNILERFSAQQFPDLHSELNLSSLELGDSALYFCASSPWTAVRAGELFFGEGSRLTVL.

This clonotype was found many times. The chain couples TRBV6-1 to TRBJ2-7; maybe TRBD2 (6 bases). The CDR3 consists of 13 residues. Germline values: CDR1 MNHNS, CDR2 SASEGT. Trimming removed 7 bases from V and 3 bases from J, with 13 bases in between. CDR3 nucleotides: TGTGCCAGCATCACCCGCGGGGACTACGAGCAGTACTTC. Translating gives CASITRGDYEQYF.

This clonotype was recorded at least ten times. V is TRBV2 and J is TRBJ1-1; TRBD1 aligns across 9 bases. The J segment lost 6 bases and the V segment lost 8 bases, leaving 10 bases of the junction unmatched. CDR1 and CDR2 from the germline V gene are SNHLY and FYNNEI. The CDR3 loop spans 14 amino acids. Written as DNA, the CDR3 is TGTGCCAGCTCCCCGGGACAGGGTTTGTCTGAAGCTTTCTTT. Amino acids: CASSPGQGLSEAFF.

This clonotype was detected many times. The CDR3 nucleotides read TGCAGTGCTAGAGATTCAGGGGTAATATCACCCCTCCACTTT. Translating it yields CSARDSGVISPLHF. The rearrangement uses TRBV20-1 and TRBJ1-6; D possibly corresponds to TRBD1 (6 bases). From germline, CDR1 is DFQATT and CDR2 SNEGSKA (reference sequence). The V and J ends lost 0 bases and 10 bases respectively, with 13 bases between them. The CDR3 consists of 14 residues.

This clonotype was seen ten or more times. The chain employs TRBV4-3 and TRBJ2-3; no reliable D call. This CDR3 is 14 amino acids long. V lost 0 bases to trimming and J lost 2 bases, with 6 bases between them. Germline values: CDR1 LGHNA, CDR2 YSLEER. The CDR3 DNA sequence: TGCGCCAGCAGCCAAGATCGGAACACAGATACGCAGTATTTT. Translated: CASSQDRNTDTQYF.

This clonotype has a count of ten or more. The chain links TRBV20-1 to TRBJ2-5, with D maybe TRBD2 (5 bases). CDR1 and CDR2 from the germline V gene are DFQATT and SNEGSKA (reference sequence). V lost 0 bases, J lost 1 base, and 9 bases lay in between. This CDR3 has 14 amino acids. The chain's CDR3 is CSARELAAQETQYF. The CDR3 DNA reads TGCAGTGCTAGAGAGCTAGCTGCCCAAGAGACCCAGTACTTC.

This clonotype was detected many times. The rearrangement joins TRBV4-1 to TRBJ1-2; 10 bases agree with TRBD1. Germline V gives CDR1 MGHRA, CDR2 YSYEKL. Trimming cost V 0 bases and J 4 bases; bases outside gene matches: 2. The CDR3 is 15 residues long. This chain's CDR3 is CASSQEGQGPYGYTF. The CDR3 region has the DNA TGCGCCAGCAGCCAAGAGGGACAGGGGCCCTATGGCTACACCTTC.

This clonotype is medium-sized within its sample. The chain recombines TRBV6-5 with TRBJ2-7; weak D call: TRBD1 (6 bases). Germline lookup yields CDR1 MNHEY and CDR2 SVGAGI. Deletions cut 5 bases from V and 2 bases from J, with 13 bases between. This CDR3 is built from 14 residues. This CDR3 reads CASSADRFPYEQYF. The CDR3 coding sequence is TGTGCCAGCAGTGCCGACAGGTTTCCCTACGAGCAGTACTTC.

The sample holds many counts of this clonotype. CDR3 nucleotide sequence: TGTGCCAGCAGCTTCTCGAGGGAGACCCAGTACTTC. The encoded protein is CASSFSRETQYF. V gene TRBV11-2 combines with J gene TRBJ2-5; D ambiguous. Germline V CDR1 and CDR2: SGHAT, FQNNGV. The CDR3 is 12 residues long. V lost 3 bases, J lost 5 bases, and 7 bases lay in between.

This clonotype has a count of ten or more. The chain couples TRBV2 to TRBJ1-2, with TRBD1 matching over 7 bases. Trimming at V came to 6 bases and at J to 3 bases, leaving 10 bases not matched to a gene. Per germline, CDR1 SNHLY and CDR2 FYNNEI. The CDR3 has 15 residues. CDR3 DNA: TGTGCCAGCAGGGGAACAGGGGTGCTGCACTATGGCTACACCTTC. Translation gives CASRGTGVLHYGYTF.